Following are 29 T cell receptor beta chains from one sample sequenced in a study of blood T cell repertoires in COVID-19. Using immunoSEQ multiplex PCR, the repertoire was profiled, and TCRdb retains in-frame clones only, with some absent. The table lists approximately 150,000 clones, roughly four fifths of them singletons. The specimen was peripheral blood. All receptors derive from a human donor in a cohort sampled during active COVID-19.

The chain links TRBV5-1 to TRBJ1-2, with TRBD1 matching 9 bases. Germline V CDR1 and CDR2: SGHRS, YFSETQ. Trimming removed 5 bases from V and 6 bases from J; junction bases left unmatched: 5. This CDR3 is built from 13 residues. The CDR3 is CASRPGQGDGYTF. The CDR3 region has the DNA TGCGCCAGCAGGCCGGGACAGGGAGATGGCTACACCTTC.

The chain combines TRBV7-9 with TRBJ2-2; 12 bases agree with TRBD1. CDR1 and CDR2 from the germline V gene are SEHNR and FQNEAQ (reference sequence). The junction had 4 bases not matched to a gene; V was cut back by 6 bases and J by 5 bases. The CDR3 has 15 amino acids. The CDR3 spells CASRLGQGATGELFF. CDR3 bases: TGTGCCAGCAGATTGGGACAGGGGGCAACCGGGGAGCTGTTTTTT.

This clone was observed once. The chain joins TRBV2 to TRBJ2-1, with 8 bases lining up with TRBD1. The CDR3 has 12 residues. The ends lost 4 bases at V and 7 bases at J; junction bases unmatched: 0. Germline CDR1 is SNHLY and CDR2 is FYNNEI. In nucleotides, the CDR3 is TGTGCCAGCAGTGGGACAGGGAATGAGCAGTTCTTC. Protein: CASSGTGNEQFF.

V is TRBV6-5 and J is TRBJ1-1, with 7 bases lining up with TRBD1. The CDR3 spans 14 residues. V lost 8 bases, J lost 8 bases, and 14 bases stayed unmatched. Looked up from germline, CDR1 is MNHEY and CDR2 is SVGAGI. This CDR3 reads CASLRGTEITEAFF. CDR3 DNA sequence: TGTGCCAGCCTCCGGGGGACAGAGATCACCGAAGCTTTCTTT.

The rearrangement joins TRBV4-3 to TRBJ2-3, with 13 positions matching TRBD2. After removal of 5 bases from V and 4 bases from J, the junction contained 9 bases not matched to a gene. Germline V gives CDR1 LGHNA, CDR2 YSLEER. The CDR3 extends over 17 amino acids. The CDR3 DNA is TGCGCCAGCAGCGGGGGACGGACTAGCGGGAGCCCAGATACGCAGTATTTT. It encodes CASSGGRTSGSPDTQYF.

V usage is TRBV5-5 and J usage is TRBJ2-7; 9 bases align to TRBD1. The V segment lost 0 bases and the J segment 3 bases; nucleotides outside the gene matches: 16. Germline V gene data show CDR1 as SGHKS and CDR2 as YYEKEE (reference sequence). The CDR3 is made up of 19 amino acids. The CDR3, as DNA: TGTGCCAGCAGCTTGGGGGACTACAGGGGGCGCATAGTAAACTACGAGCAGTACTTC. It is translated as CASSLGDYRGRIVNYEQYF.

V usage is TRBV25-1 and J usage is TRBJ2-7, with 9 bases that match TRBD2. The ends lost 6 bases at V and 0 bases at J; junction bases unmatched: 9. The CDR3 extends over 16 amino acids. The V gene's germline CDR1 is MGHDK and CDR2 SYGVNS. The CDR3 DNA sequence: TGTGCCAGCAGCTCGTCGCGGGGGGGGACCTCCTACGAGCAGTACTTC. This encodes CASSSSRGGTSYEQYF.

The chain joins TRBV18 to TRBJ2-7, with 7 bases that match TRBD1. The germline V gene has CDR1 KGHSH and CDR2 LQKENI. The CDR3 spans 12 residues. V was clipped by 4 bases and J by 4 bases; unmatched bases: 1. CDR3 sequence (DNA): TGTGCCAGCTCACGACAGGGTTACGAGCAGTACTTC. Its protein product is CASSRQGYEQYF. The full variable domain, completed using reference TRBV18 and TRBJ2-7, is NAGVMQNPRHLVRRRGQEARLRCSPMKGHSHVYWYRQLPEEGLKFMVYLQKENIIDESGMPKERFSAEFPKEGPSILRIQQVVRGDSAAYFCASSRQGYEQYFGPGTRLTVT.

For the CDR3, the DNA is TGTGCCAGCAGTCAAAGACTAGCGGGACCCACCCAGTACTTC. This gives the protein CASSQRLAGPTQYF. The V and J genes are TRBV27 and TRBJ2-5; the match to TRBD2 covers 11 bases. The V gene end was trimmed by 5 bases and the J gene end by 8 bases; junction bases not matched to a gene: 7. Germline-derived CDR1 and CDR2 are MNHEY and SMNVEV (reference sequence). The CDR3 covers 14 residues.

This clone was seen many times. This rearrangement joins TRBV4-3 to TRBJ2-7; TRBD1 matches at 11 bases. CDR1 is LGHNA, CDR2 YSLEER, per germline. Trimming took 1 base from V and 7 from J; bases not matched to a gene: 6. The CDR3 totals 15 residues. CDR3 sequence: CASSQVTGTGGEQYF. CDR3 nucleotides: TGCGCCAGCAGCCAAGTTACCGGGACAGGGGGTGAGCAGTACTTC.

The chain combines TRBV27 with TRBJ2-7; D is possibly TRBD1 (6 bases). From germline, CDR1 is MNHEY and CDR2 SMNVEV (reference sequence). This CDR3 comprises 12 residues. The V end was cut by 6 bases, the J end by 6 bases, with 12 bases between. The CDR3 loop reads CASSRVGGEQYF. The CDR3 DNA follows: TGTGCCAGCAGCCGAGTAGGGGGCGAGCAGTACTTC.

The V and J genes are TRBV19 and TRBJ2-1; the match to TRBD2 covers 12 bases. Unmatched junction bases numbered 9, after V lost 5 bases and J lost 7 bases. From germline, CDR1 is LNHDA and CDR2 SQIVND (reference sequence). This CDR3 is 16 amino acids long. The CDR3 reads CASSPLAGGPSNEQFF. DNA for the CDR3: TGTGCCAGTAGTCCCCTAGCGGGAGGGCCAAGTAATGAGCAGTTCTTC.

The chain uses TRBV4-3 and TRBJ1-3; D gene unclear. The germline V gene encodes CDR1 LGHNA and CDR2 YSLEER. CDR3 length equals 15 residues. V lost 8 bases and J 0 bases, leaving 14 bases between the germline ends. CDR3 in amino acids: CASRPSMSSGNTIYF. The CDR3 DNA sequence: TGCGCCAGCCGTCCTTCCATGAGCTCTGGAAACACCATATATTTT.

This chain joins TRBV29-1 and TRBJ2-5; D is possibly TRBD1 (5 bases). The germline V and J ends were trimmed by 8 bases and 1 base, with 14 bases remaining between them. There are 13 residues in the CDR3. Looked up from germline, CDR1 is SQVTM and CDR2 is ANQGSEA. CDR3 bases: TGCAGCTCCACCGGTACAGGCCAAGAGACCCAGTACTTC. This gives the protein CSSTGTGQETQYF.

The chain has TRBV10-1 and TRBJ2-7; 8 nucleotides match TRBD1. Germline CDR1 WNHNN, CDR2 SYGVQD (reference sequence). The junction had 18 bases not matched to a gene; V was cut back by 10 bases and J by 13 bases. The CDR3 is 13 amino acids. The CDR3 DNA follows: TGCGCCACCGCGGGGACAGGTAGCGGCCGAGTTTACTTC. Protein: CATAGTGSGRVYF.

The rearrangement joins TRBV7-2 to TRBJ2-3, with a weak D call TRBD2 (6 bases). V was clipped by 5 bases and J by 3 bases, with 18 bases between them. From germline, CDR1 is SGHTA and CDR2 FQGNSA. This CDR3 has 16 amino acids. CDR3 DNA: TGTGCCAGCAGCCTTGGTGGGGGGTGGTGGACAGATACGCAGTATTTT. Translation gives CASSLGGGWWTDTQYF.

CDR3 residues: CASSEMQVQGTNEKLFF. CDR3 coding DNA: TGTGCCAGCAGTGAGATGCAGGTCCAGGGGACTAATGAAAAACTGTTTTTT. V gene TRBV2 combines with J gene TRBJ1-4; tentative D call: TRBD1 (6 bases). The length of the CDR3 is 17 residues. CDR1 SNHLY and CDR2 FYNNEI come from the germline V gene. V lost 3 bases to trimming and J lost 2 bases, with 16 bases between them.

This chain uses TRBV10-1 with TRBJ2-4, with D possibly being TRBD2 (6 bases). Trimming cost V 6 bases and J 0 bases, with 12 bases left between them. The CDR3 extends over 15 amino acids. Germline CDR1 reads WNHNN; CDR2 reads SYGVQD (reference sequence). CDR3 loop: CASRWGDAAKNIQYF. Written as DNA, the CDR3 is TGCGCCAGCAGGTGGGGGGATGCAGCCAAAAACATTCAGTACTTC.

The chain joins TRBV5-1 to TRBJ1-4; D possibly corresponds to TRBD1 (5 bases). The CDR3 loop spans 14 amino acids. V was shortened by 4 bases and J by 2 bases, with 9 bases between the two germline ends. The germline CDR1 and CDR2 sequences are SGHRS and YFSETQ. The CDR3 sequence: CASSTGLTNEKLFF. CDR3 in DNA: TGCGCCAGCAGCACGGGACTGACTAATGAAAAACTGTTTTTT. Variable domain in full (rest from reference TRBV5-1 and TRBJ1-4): KAGVTQTPRYLIKTRGQQVTLSCSPISGHRSVSWYQQTPGQGLQFLFEYFSETQRNKGNFPGRFSGRQFSNSRSEMNVSTLELGDSALYLCASSTGLTNEKLFFGSGTQLSVL.

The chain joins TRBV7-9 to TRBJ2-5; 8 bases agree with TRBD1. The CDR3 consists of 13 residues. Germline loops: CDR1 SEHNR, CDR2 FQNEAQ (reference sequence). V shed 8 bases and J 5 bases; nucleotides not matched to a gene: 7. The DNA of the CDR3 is TGTGCCAGCCGGGCAGGGGGCGAGGAGACCCAGTACTTC. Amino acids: CASRAGGEETQYF.

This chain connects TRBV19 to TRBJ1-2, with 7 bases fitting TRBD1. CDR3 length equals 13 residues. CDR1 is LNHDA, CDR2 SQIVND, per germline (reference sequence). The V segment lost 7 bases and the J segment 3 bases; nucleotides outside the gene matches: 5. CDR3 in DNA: TGTGCCAGTATGGGGGACAGTTACTATGGCTACACCTTC. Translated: CASMGDSYYGYTF.

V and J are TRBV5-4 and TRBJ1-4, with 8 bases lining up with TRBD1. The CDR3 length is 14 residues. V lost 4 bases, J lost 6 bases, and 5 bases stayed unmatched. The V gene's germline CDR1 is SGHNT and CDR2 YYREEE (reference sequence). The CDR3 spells CASSPGQDYEKLFF. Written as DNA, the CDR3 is TGTGCCAGCAGCCCGGGACAGGACTATGAAAAACTGTTTTTT.

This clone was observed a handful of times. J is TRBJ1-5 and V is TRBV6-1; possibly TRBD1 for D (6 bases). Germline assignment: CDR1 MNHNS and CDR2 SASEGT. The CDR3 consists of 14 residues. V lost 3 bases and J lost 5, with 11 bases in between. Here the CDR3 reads CASSEDRIDQPQHF. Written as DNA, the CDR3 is TGTGCCAGCAGTGAGGACAGAATCGATCAGCCCCAGCATTTT.

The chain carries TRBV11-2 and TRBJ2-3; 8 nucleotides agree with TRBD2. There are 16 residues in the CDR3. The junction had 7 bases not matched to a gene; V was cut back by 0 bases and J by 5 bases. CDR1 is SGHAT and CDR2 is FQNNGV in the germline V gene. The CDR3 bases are TGTGCCAGCAGCTTAGATATAGCGGGAAGGGGAGATACGCAGTATTTT. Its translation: CASSLDIAGRGDTQYF.

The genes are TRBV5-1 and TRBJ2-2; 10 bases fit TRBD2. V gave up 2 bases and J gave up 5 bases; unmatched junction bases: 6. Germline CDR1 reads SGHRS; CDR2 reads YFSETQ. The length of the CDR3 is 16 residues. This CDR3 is CASSFPSGRGTGELFF. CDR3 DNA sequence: TGCGCCAGCAGCTTTCCTAGCGGGAGAGGGACCGGGGAGCTGTTTTTT.

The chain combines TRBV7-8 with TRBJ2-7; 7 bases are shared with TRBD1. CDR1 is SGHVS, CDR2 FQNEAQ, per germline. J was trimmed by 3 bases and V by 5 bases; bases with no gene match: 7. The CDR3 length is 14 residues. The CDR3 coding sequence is TGTGCCAGCAGCCCGAGAGGGGGCAACTACGAGCAGTACTTC. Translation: CASSPRGGNYEQYF.

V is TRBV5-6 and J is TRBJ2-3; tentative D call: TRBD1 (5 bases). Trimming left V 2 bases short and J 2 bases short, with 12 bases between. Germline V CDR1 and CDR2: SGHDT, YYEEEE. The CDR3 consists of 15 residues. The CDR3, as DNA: TGTGCCAGCAGCTTCAGGGTTTCTTTCACAGATACGCAGTATTTT. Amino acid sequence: CASSFRVSFTDTQYF.

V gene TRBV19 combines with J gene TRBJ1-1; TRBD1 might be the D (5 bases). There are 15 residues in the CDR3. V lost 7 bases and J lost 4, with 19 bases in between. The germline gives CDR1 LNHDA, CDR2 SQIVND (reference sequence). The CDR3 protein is CASIIGGGVGTEAFF. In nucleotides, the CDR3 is TGTGCCAGTATTATTGGCGGAGGGGTGGGCACTGAAGCTTTCTTT.

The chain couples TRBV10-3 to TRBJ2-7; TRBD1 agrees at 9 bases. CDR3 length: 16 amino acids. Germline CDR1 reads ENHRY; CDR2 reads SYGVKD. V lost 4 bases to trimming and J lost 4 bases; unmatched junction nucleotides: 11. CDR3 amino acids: CAISAGQGFPSYEQYF. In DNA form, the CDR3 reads TGTGCCATCAGTGCCGGACAGGGGTTCCCGTCTTACGAGCAGTACTTC.